This TCR beta chain appears in the sequencing data of a study of shared clonotypes between healthy human individuals. About the study: In total, the donors were a couple of women and a few men aged 18 to 49. Study results and limitations: Sharing across a few donors was seen in around 5% of naive CD4 clonotypes. Few donors limited the genetic and exposure-history diversity represented.

The method was immunoSEQ multiplex PCR; TCRdb's version includes in-frame clones alone and lacks a portion of them. The data hold millions of clones, with over 85% observed a single time. V shed 1 base and J shed 6 bases, with 10 bases lying between them. The CDR3 totals 14 residues. Germline CDR1 and CDR2: SNHLY and FYNNEI. Of note for this clone: The target antigen is unknown.

All donors were healthy HIV-negative adults lacking recent acute infections or vaccinations. Sequencing input: naive CD4+ T cells sorted from blood. Subset specified: CD45RA+ positively selected. The chain employs TRBV2 and TRBJ1-5, with D hard to call. The sequence was collected from a young man in good health. The CDR3 DNA follows: TGTGCCAGCAGTGAAGAAGGTCCTCCTCAGCCCCAGCATTTT. Protein product: CASSEEGPPQPQHF.